These T cell receptor beta chains were read from a single sample in a study of shared clonotypes between healthy human individuals. The method was immunoSEQ multiplex PCR; TCRdb's version includes in-frame clones alone and lacks a portion of them. The sample contains about 660,000 clones, roughly 70% of which appear only once. Sequencing input: memory CD4+ T cells sorted from blood. These TCRs come from a woman aged 25-40 years in good health. Both conserved end residues are part of each CDR3. Each record gives: J gene, D gene, clone size, V gene, CDR3 protein, CDR3 DNA. A D gene is named only where the DNA matches it firmly. Rows may omit the clone size; those that give it use once, few, many or a size class.

TRBJ2-7 TRBD1 NA TRBV27 CASSWAGDRVAEQYF TGTGCCAGCAGTTGGGCGGGGGACAGGGTGGCCGAGCAGTACTTC
TRBJ2-7 NA NA TRBV18 CASSQGEFPPYEQYF TGTGCCAGCTCACAGGGCGAGTTTCCCCCCTACGAGCAGTACTTC
TRBJ1-1 NA NA TRBV7-9 CASSLEGVGTEAFF TGTGCCAGCAGCTTAGAAGGAGTGGGCACTGAAGCTTTCTTT
TRBJ2-7 TRBD1 NA TRBV7-9 CASSLPQGVEYEQYF TGTGCCAGCAGCTTACCACAGGGGGTGGAGTACGAGCAGTACTTC
TRBJ1-5 NA few TRBV19 CASNPGRRGNQPQHF TGTGCCAGTAACCCCGGGAGGAGAGGCAATCAGCCCCAGCATTTT
TRBJ2-7 TRBD2 NA TRBV2 CASSEGLAGASYEQYF TGTGCCAGCAGTGAAGGGCTAGCGGGGGCCTCCTACGAGCAGTACTTC
TRBJ1-3 NA NA TRBV11-3 CASSLLQVSGQVGNTIYF TGTGCCAGCAGTTTGCTTCAAGTCTCGGGACAAGTAGGAAACACCATATATTTT
TRBJ1-1 NA NA TRBV5-1 CASSLGPQGTNTEAFF TGCGCCAGCAGCTTGGGTCCTCAGGGGACGAACACTGAAGCTTTCTTT
TRBJ1-1 NA NA TRBV11-2 CASSLRGAATTEAFF TGTGCCAGCAGCTTAAGAGGAGCAGCGACCACTGAAGCTTTCTTT
TRBJ2-5 NA NA TRBV27 CASTARSSKETQYF TGTGCCAGCACTGCCCGGAGTAGTAAAGAGACCCAGTACTTC
TRBJ2-1 NA few TRBV10-3 CAIRTFEDNEQFF TGTGCCATCAGGACGTTCGAAGACAATGAGCAGTTCTTC
TRBJ1-4 NA NA TRBV2 CASSAQVTGILEKLFF TGTGCCAGCAGCGCCCAGGTCACCGGGATCCTCGAAAAACTGTTTTTT
TRBJ1-2 TRBD1 NA TRBV6-5 CASRLTGGRGYTF TGTGCCAGCAGGCTAACAGGGGGCCGAGGCTACACCTTC
TRBJ2-7 NA few TRBV30 CAWRLGSSYEQYF TGTGCCTGGAGGTTGGGGAGCTCCTACGAGCAGTACTTC
TRBJ1-1 NA NA TRBV9 CASSVAGFGPVATEAFF TGTGCCAGCAGCGTAGCGGGTTTCGGACCTGTGGCCACTGAAGCTTTCTTT
TRBJ2-7 TRBD2 once TRBV5-1 CASSLRGGRAYEQYF TGCGCCAGCAGCTTGCGGGGCGGGAGGGCCTACGAGCAGTACTTC
TRBJ1-4 TRBD1 NA TRBV4-1 CASSQKTTGQEGRKLFF TGCGCCAGCAGCCAGAAAACCACGGGACAGGAGGGTCGAAAACTGTTTTTT
TRBJ1-2 NA NA TRBV19 CASKIDGVSGYGYTF TGTGCCAGTAAGATTGATGGGGTTAGCGGCTATGGCTACACCTTC
TRBJ2-1 TRBD2 few TRBV5-1 CASSLEAAGDNEQFF TGCGCCAGCAGCTTGGAGGCGGCGGGGGACAATGAGCAGTTCTTC
TRBJ2-1 NA NA TRBV29-1 CSVLRDTYNEQFF TGCAGCGTTCTAAGAGACACCTACAATGAGCAGTTCTTC
TRBJ1-1 NA NA TRBV6-5 CASSRGTQAGTEAFF TGTGCCAGCAGTCGGGGGACACAGGCGGGGACTGAAGCTTTCTTT
TRBJ2-1 NA few TRBV2 CASKSGIYNEQFF TGTGCCAGCAAGAGTGGGATTTACAATGAGCAGTTCTTC
TRBJ1-5 NA NA TRBV28 CASSLGEQYQPQHF TGTGCCAGCAGTTTGGGTGAACAATACCAGCCCCAGCATTTT
TRBJ2-5 TRBD2 many TRBV2 CASSDILAGGTQYF TGTGCCAGCAGTGATATACTAGCGGGAGGGACCCAGTACTTC
TRBJ2-1 TRBD1 NA TRBV5-6 CASSGGTGVGEQFF TGTGCCAGCAGCGGCGGGACAGGGGTGGGCGAGCAGTTCTTC
TRBJ2-7 TRBD2 NA TRBV6-1 CASRLAGGSNEQYF TGTGCCAGCAGACTAGCGGGAGGGTCGAACGAGCAGTACTTC
TRBJ2-5 NA NA TRBV2 CASSDTVGGWAETQYF TGTGCCAGCAGTGATACGGTCGGGGGATGGGCGGAGACCCAGTACTTC
TRBJ1-2 NA NA TRBV19 CASSALRNRVLAYYTF TGTGCCAGTAGTGCTCTCAGGAACAGGGTTCTCGCTTACTACACCTTC
TRBJ2-1 TRBD2 few TRBV11-2 CASSLRLALNEQFF TGTGCCAGCAGCCTACGACTAGCTCTCAATGAGCAGTTCTTC
TRBJ1-2 NA NA TRBV29-1 CSVDSGQGGFYGYTF TGCAGCGTTGATAGCGGGCAGGGCGGATTCTATGGCTACACCTTC
TRBJ2-1 TRBD2 NA TRBV30 CAWSPGLQGYNEQFF TGTGCCTGGAGCCCGGGACTACAAGGCTACAATGAGCAGTTCTTC
TRBJ1-1 NA NA TRBV6-1 CASSENRAVNTEAFF TGTGCCAGCAGTGAAAACAGGGCGGTGAACACTGAAGCTTTCTTT
TRBJ1-4 NA few TRBV30 CAWKTGGEKLFF TGTGCCTGGAAGACAGGTGGGGAAAAACTGTTTTTT
TRBJ2-2 TRBD2 NA TRBV5-8 CASSLSGTSGRTGELFF TGTGCCAGCAGCTTGTCCGGGACTAGCGGGAGAACCGGGGAGCTGTTTTTT
TRBJ2-6 NA NA TRBV30 CAWNPGANVLTF TGTGCCTGGAACCCTGGGGCCAACGTCCTGACTTTC
TRBJ2-1 TRBD2 once TRBV29-1 CSVEVAGGDEQFF TGCAGCGTTGAAGTAGCGGGAGGGGATGAGCAGTTCTTC
TRBJ2-6 NA NA TRBV2 CASSNRRSGANVLTF TGTGCCAGCAGCAACAGACGCTCTGGGGCCAACGTCCTGACTTTC
TRBJ1-5 NA NA TRBV7-2 CASSLDRQRPQHF TGTGCCAGCAGCTTAGATCGCCAGCGGCCCCAGCATTTT
TRBJ2-1 TRBD2 NA TRBV5-1 CASSWTSGRAGEQFF TGCGCCAGCAGCTGGACTAGCGGGAGGGCCGGGGAGCAGTTCTTC
TRBJ1-2 TRBD1 few TRBV7-9 CASSPGQREGYTF TGTGCCAGCAGCCCGGGACAGAGAGAGGGCTACACCTTC
TRBJ2-4 TRBD2 NA TRBV6-5 CASSSGGGNIQYF TGTGCCAGCAGCTCGGGAGGTGGGAACATTCAGTACTTC
TRBJ2-7 NA NA TRBV7-9 CASSPRTASYEQYF TGTGCCAGCAGCCCCCGGACAGCGTCCTACGAGCAGTACTTC
TRBJ2-4 NA NA TRBV6-1 CASSQPSASDIQYF TGTGCCAGCAGTCAACCCAGCGCCTCTGACATTCAGTACTTC
TRBJ2-5 TRBD2 NA TRBV27 CASMGFGGSEETQYF TGTGCCAGCATGGGATTCGGCGGGAGCGAAGAGACCCAGTACTTC
TRBJ2-1 TRBD2 NA TRBV5-4 CASSPTSGGRAYNEQFF TGTGCCAGCAGCCCTACTAGCGGGGGTCGGGCCTACAATGAGCAGTTCTTC
TRBJ2-7 TRBD1 NA TRBV5-1 CASSSGQGFNEQYF TGCGCCAGCAGCTCTGGACAGGGGTTCAACGAGCAGTACTTC
TRBJ2-6 NA NA TRBV7-6 CASRESGANVLTF TGTGCCAGCAGGGAATCTGGGGCCAACGTCCTGACTTTC
TRBJ2-6 NA NA TRBV18 CASSPSVGRVTPSGANVLTF TGTGCCAGCTCACCGTCTGTTGGCAGGGTGACCCCATCTGGGGCCAACGTCCTGACTTTC
TRBJ1-3 NA NA TRBV4-2 CASSPDQQGPRTGNTIYF TGTGCCAGCAGCCCCGACCAACAGGGCCCCCGGACGGGAAACACCATATATTTT
TRBJ2-3 TRBD2 NA TRBV10-3 CAISESGLAGGVTDTQYF TGTGCCATCAGTGAGTCGGGACTAGCGGGAGGAGTCACAGATACGCAGTATTTT